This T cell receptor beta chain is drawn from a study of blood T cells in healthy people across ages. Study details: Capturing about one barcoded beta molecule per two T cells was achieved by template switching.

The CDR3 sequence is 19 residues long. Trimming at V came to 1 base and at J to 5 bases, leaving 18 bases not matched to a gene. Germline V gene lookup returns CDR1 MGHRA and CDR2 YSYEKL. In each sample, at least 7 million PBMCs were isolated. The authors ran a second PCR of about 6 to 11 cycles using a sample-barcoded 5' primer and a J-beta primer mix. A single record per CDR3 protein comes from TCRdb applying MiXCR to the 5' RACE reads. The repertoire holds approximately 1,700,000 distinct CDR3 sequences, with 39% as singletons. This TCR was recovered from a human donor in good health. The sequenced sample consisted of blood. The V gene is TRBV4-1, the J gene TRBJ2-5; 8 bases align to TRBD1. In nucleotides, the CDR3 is TGCGCCAGCAGCCAAGGGTTAACCGGGACAGGAACCGTTTCGGAGACCCAGTACTTC. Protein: CASSQGLTGTGTVSETQYF.